The 2 T cell receptor beta chains in this list originate from one sample, sequenced in a study of cytomegalovirus exposure and HLA in healthy donors (TCRdb year 2017). Library preparation employed the immunoSEQ multiplex PCR assay. Not all clones reach the TCRdb copy of this immuneACCESS table, which keeps in-frame sequences only. Checked studies attribute under half of the gap to unresolved V genes and leave the rest unexplained. The sample table shows more than 150,000 clones, and 65% to 85% are seen once. 2.5% to 3% of the sample is taken by the ten largest. Sample: PBMCs. The receptors come from a woman between 18 and 30 years old in good health and CMV-seropositive.

V is TRBV6-4 and J is TRBJ2-1; perhaps TRBD2 as D (7 bases). The CDR3 contains 16 residues. V lost 3 bases, J lost 4 bases, and 16 bases lay in between. Germline V gene sequence: CDR1 MRHNA, CDR2 SNTAGT. The CDR3 protein is CASSESWGRGYNEQFF. The DNA of the CDR3 is TGTGCCAGCAGTGAGTCGTGGGGGCGGGGGTACAATGAGCAGTTCTTC.

The chain links TRBV5-1 to TRBJ1-1; a weak D match, TRBD1 (6 bases). Germline V gene sequence: CDR1 SGHRS, CDR2 YFSETQ. This CDR3 has 14 amino acids. V lost 3 bases to trimming and J lost 1 base, with 10 bases between them. The CDR3 region is CASSSTGPNTEAFF. CDR3 bases: TGCGCCAGCAGCTCGACAGGTCCGAACACTGAAGCTTTCTTT.